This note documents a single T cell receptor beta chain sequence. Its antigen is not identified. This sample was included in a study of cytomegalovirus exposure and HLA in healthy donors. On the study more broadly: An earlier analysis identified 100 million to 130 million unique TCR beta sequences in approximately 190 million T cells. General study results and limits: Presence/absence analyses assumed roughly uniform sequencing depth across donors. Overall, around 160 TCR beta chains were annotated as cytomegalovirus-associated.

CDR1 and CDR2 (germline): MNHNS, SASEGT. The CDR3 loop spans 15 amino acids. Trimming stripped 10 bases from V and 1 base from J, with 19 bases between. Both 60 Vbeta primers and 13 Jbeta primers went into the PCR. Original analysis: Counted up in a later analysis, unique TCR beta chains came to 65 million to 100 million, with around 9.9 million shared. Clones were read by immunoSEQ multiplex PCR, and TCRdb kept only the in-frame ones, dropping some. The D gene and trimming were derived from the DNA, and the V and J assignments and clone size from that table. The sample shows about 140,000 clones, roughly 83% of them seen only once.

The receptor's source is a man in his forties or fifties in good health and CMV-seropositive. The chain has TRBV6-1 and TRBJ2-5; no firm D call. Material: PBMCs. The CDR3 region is CATTRLSAGQETQYF. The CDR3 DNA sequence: TGTGCCACCACGAGGCTGTCGGCTGGCCAAGAGACCCAGTACTTC.